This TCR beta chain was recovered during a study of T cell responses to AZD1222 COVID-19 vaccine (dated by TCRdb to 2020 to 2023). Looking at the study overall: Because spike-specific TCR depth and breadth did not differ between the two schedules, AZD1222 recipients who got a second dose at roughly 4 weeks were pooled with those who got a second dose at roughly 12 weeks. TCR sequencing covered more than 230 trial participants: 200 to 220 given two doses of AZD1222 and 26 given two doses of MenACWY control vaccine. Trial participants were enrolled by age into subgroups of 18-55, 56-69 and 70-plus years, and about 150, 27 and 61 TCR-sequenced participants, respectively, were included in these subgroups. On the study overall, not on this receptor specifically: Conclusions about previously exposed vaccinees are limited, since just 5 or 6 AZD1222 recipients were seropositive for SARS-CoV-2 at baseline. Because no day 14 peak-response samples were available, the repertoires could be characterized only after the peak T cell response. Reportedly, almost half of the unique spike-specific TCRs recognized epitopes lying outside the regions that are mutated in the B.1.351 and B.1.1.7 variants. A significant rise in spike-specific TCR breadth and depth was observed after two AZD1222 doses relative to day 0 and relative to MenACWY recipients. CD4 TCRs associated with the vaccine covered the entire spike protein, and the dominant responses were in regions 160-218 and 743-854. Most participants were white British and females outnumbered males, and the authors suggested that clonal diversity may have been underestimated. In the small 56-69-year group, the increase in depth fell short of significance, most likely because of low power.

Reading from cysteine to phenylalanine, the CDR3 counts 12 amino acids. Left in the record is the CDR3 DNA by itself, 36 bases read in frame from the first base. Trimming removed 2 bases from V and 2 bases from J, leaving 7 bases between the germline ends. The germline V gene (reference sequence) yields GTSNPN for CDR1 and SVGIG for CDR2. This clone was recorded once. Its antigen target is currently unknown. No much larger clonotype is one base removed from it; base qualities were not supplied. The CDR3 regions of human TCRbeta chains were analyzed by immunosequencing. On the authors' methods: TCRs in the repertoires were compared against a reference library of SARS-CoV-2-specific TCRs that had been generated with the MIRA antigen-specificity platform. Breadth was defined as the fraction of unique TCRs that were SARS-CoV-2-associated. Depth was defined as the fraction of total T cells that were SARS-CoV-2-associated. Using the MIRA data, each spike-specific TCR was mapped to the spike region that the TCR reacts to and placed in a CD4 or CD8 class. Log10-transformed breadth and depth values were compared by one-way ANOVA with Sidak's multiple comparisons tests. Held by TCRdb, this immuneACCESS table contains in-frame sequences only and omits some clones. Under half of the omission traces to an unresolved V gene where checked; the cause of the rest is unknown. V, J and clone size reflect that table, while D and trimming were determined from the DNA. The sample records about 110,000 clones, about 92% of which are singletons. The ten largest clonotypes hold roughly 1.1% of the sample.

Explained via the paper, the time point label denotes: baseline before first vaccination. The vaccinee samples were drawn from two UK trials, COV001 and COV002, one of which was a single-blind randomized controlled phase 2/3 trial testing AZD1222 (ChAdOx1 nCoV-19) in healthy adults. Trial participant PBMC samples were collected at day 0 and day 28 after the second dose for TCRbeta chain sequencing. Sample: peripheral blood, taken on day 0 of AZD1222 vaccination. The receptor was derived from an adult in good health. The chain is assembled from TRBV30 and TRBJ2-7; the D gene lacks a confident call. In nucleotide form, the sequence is TGTGCCTGGAGTTACGGTACCTACGAGCAGTACTTC. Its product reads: CAWSYGTYEQYF.